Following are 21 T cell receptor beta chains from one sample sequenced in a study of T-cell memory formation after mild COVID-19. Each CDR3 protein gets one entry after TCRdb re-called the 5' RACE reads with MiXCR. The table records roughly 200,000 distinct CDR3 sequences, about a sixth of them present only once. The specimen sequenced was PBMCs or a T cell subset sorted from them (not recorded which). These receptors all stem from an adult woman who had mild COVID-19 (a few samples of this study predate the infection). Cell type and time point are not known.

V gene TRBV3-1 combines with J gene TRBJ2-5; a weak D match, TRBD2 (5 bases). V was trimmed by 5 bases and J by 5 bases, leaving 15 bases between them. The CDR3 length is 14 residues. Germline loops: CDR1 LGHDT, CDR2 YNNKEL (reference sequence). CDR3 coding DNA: TGTGCCAGCAGCTCCTTTGGGCGGAGGGAGACCCAGTACTTC. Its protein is CASSSFGRRETQYF.

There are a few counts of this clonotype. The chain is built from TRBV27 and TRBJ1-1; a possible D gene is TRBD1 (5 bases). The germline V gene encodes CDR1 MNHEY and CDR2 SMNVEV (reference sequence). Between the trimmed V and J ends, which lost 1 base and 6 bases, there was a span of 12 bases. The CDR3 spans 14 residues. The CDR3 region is CASSLYGGQPEAFF. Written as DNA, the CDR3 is TGTGCCAGCAGTTTATATGGCGGACAACCTGAAGCTTTCTTT.

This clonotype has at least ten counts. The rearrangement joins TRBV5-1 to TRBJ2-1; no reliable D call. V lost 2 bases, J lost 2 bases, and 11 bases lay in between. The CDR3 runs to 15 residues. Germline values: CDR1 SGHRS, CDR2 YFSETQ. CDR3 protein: CASSLDAVTYNEQFF. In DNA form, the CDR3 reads TGCGCCAGCAGCTTAGATGCGGTCACCTACAATGAGCAGTTCTTC.

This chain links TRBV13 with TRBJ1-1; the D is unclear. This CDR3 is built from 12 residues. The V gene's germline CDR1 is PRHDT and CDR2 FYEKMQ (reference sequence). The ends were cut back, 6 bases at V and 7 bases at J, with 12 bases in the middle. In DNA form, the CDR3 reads TGTGCCAGCAGTCAGACGCGGGGTGAAGCTTTCTTT. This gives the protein CASSQTRGEAFF.

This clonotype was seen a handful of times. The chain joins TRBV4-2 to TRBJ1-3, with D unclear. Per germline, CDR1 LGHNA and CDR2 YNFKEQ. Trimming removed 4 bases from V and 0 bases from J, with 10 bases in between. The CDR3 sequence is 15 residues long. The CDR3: CASSPQGSSGNTIYF. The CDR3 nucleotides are TGTGCCAGCAGCCCGCAAGGGAGCTCTGGAAACACCATATATTTT.

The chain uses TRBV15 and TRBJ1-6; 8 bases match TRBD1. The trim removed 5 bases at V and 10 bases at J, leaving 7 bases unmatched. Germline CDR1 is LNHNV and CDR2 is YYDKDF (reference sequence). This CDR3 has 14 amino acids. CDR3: CATSAETGESPLHF. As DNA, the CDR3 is TGTGCCACCAGCGCCGAGACAGGGGAATCACCCCTCCACTTT.

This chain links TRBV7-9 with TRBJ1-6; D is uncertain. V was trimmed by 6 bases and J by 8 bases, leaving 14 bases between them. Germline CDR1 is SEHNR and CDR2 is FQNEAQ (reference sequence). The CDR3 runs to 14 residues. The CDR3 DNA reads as TGTGCCAGCAGTGTCAACCCCATGGATTCACCCCTCCACTTT. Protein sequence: CASSVNPMDSPLHF.

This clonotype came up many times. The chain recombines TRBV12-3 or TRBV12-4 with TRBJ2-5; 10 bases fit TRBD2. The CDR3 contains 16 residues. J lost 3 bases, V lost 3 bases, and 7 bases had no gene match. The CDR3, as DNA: TGTGCCAGCAGTTTTGGCTTAGCGGGAGGTAAAGAGACCCAGTACTTC. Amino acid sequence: CASSFGLAGGKETQYF.

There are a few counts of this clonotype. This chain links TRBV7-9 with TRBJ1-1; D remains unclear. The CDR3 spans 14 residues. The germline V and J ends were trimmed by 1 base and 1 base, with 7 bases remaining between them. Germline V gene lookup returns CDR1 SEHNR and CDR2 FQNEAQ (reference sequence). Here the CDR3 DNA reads TGTGCCAGCAGCTTAGAGTGGGCGAACACTGAAGCTTTCTTT. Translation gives CASSLEWANTEAFF.

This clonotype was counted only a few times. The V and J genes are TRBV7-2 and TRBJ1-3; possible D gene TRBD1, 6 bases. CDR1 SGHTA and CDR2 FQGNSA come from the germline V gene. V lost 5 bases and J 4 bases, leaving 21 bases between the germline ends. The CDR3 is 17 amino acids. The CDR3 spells CASSPGPGRGTGNTIYF. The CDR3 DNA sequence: TGTGCCAGCAGCCCCGGACCGGGCAGGGGAACAGGAAACACCATATATTTT.

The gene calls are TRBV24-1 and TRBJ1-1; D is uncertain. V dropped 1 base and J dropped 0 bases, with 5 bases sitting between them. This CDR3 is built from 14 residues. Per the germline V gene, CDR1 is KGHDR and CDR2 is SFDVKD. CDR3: CATSDLRVNTEAFF. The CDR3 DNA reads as TGTGCCACCAGTGATTTACGAGTGAACACTGAAGCTTTCTTT.

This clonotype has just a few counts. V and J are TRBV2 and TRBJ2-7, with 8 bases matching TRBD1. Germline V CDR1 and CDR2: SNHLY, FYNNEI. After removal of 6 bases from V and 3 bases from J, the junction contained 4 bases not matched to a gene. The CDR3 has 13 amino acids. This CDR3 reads CASSGQGLYEQYF. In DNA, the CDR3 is TGTGCCAGCAGCGGACAGGGTCTCTACGAGCAGTACTTC.

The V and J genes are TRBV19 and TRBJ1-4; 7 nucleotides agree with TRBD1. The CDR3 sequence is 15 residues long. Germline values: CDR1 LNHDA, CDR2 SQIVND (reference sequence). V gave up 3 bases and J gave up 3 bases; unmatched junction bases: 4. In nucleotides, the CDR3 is TGTGCCAGTAGTATTGGAGGGGGCTCTAATGAAAAACTGTTTTTT. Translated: CASSIGGGSNEKLFF.

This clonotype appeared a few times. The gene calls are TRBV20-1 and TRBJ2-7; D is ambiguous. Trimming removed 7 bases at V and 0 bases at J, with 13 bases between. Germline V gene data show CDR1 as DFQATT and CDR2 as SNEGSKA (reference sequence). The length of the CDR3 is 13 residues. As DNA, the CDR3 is TGCAGTGTCCCTCACCGTAGCTCCTACGAGCAGTACTTC. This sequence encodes CSVPHRSSYEQYF.

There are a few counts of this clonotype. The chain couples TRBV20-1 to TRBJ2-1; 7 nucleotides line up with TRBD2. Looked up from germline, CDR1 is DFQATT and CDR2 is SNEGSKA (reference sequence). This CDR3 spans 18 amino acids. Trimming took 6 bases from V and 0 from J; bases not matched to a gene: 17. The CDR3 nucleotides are TGCAGTGCCGCACCAGCGGATTTCGGGAGGTACTCCTACAATGAGCAGTTCTTC. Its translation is CSAAPADFGRYSYNEQFF.

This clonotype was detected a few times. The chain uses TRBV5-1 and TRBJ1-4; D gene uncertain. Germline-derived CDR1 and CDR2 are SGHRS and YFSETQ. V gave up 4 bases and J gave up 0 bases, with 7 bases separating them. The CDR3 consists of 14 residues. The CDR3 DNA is TGCGCCAGCAGCGGTACCACAACTAATGAAAAACTGTTTTTT. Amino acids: CASSGTTTNEKLFF.

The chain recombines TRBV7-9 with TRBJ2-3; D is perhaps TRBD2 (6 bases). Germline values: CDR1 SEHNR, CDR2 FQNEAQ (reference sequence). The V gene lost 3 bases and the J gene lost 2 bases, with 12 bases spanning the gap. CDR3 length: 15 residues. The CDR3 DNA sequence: TGTGCCAGCAGCTTCGGGGGACGGAACACAGATACGCAGTATTTT. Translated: CASSFGGRNTDTQYF.

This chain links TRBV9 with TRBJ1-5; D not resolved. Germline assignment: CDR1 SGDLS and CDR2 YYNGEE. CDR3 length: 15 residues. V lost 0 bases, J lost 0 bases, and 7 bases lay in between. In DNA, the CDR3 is TGTGCCAGCAGCGTAGGAGGCACTAGCAATCAGCCCCAGCATTTT. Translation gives CASSVGGTSNQPQHF.

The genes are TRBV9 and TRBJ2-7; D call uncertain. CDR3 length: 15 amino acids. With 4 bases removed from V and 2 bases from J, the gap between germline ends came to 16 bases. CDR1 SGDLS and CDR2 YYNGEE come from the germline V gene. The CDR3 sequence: CASSPRLLGTYEQYF. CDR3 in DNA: TGTGCCAGCAGCCCCCGCCTCTTGGGGACCTACGAGCAGTACTTC.

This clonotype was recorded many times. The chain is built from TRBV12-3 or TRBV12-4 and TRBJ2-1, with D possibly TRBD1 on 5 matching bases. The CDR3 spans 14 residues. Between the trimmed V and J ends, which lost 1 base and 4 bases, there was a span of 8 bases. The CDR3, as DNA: TGTGCCAGCAGTTTAGGCAGGGCATACAATGAGCAGTTCTTC. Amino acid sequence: CASSLGRAYNEQFF.

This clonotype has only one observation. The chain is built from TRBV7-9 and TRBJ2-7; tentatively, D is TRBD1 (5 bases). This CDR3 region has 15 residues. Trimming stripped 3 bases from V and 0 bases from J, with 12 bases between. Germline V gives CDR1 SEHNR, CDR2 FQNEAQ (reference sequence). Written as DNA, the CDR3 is TGTGCCAGCAGCTTTCGGACATCTTCCTCCTACGAGCAGTACTTC. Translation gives CASSFRTSSSYEQYF.